The 23 T cell receptor beta chains below were found in one sample sequenced in a study of blood T cell repertoires in COVID-19 (dated by TCRdb to about 2020). Libraries were made using the immunoSEQ multiplex PCR assay. TCRdb provides this immuneACCESS table in a form limited to in-frame rearrangements. Some clones are lacking; in checked studies, under half of them reflect an unresolved V gene, and why the rest are absent is not known. For this sample the table gives around 100,000 clones, of which about 86% were detected only once. The leading ten clones occupy approximately 5% of the sample. Sequences were obtained from peripheral blood. These receptors originate from a human donor in a cohort sampled during active COVID-19.

The J gene is TRBJ1-1, the V gene TRBV7-9; possibly TRBD1 for D (5 bases). With 1 base removed from V and 0 bases from J, the gap between germline ends came to 12 bases. This CDR3 comprises 16 residues. Germline lookup yields CDR1 SEHNR and CDR2 FQNEAQ (reference sequence). The CDR3 nucleotides read TGTGCCAGCAGCTTAGATTTTGACAGAGTGAACACTGAAGCTTTCTTT. Its protein product is CASSLDFDRVNTEAFF.

The rearrangement uses TRBV7-2 and TRBJ1-6; 7 bases line up with TRBD1. The CDR3 length is 15 residues. J gave up 0 bases and V 5 bases, and 1 base lay outside the gene matches. The germline V gene encodes CDR1 SGHTA and CDR2 FQGNSA. CDR3 sequence: CASSRDSSYNSPLHF. For the CDR3, the DNA is TGTGCCAGCAGCAGGGACAGCTCCTATAATTCACCCCTCCACTTT.

This clone appeared a single time. The sample has other DNA sequences that encode this CDR3 too. The rearrangement joins TRBV15 to TRBJ2-7, with D possibly matching TRBD1 (5 bases). The CDR3 consists of 14 residues. Trimming took off 0 bases at V and 4 bases at J, with 10 bases between the two ends. Germline CDR1 and CDR2: LNHNV and YYDKDF (reference sequence). CDR3 nucleotide sequence: TGTGCCACCAGCAGAGACAGGGTGGGGTACGAGCAGTACTTC. Its translation: CATSRDRVGYEQYF. The whole variable domain, filled in from reference TRBV15 and TRBJ2-7, reads DAMVIQNPRYQVTQFGKPVTLSCSQTLNHNVMYWYQQKSSQAPKLLFHYYDKDFNNEADTPDNFQSRRPNTSFCFLDIRSPGLGDTAMYLCATSRDRVGYEQYFGPGTRLTVT.

This clone was counted only a few times. The chain employs TRBV10-3 and TRBJ1-1; TRBD1 is a possible D gene (6 bases). There are 15 residues in the CDR3. Trimming shortened V by 3 bases and J by 1 base, and 12 bases separated the two germline ends. Germline loops: CDR1 ENHRY, CDR2 SYGVKD. For the CDR3, the DNA is TGTGCCATCAGTGACCCCGCAGGGGCGAACACTGAAGCTTTCTTT. This translates into CAISDPAGANTEAFF.

The chain employs TRBV29-1 and TRBJ2-1; possibly TRBD2 for D (5 bases). Trimming pared 4 bases from V and 4 bases from J, leaving 17 bases between. The CDR3 is made up of 15 amino acids. Germline-derived CDR1 and CDR2 are SQVTM and ANQGSEA. As DNA, the CDR3 is TGCAGCGTTGGGCCCCCGACCTCGGGATACAATGAGCAGTTCTTC. This codes for CSVGPPTSGYNEQFF.

V usage is TRBV12-3 or TRBV12-4 and J usage is TRBJ2-7; D is unresolved. V gave up 3 bases and J gave up 3 bases, with 9 bases separating them. The CDR3 runs 13 residues. Here the CDR3 reads CASSFAVVYEQYF. CDR3 in DNA: TGTGCCAGCAGTTTTGCGGTTGTCTACGAGCAGTACTTC.

The chain employs TRBV18 and TRBJ1-1, with 9 nucleotides matching TRBD1. The CDR3 covers 14 residues. V was pared by 3 bases and J by 4 bases, with 3 bases of the junction left unmatched. CDR1 is KGHSH, CDR2 LQKENI, per germline. CDR3 nucleotide sequence: TGTGCCAGCTCACCCCGGACAGGGGTCACTGAAGCTTTCTTT. This gives the protein CASSPRTGVTEAFF.

The chain recombines TRBV12-3 or TRBV12-4 with TRBJ2-5; no definite D call. V dropped 1 base and J dropped 7 bases, with 10 bases sitting between them. The length of the CDR3 is 13 residues. The CDR3 DNA reads TGTGCCAGCAGTTTAGGAGGTTTTGCGACCCAGTACTTC. It yields the protein CASSLGGFATQYF.

In its sample, this clone was seen once. The chain employs TRBV5-4 and TRBJ1-2; TRBD1 might be the D (5 bases). CDR3 size: 16 residues. Per the germline V gene, CDR1 is SGHNT and CDR2 is YYREEE (reference sequence). V gave up 0 bases and J gave up 4 bases, with 16 bases separating them. Written as DNA, the CDR3 is TGTGCCAGCAGCTTGGGGGGCACGGAATCCGTCTATGGCTACACCTTC. This gives the protein CASSLGGTESVYGYTF.

The chain employs TRBV25-1 and TRBJ1-3; D uncertain. The CDR3 runs 15 residues. The V end lost 1 base, the J end lost 0 bases, and 7 bases lay between the germline ends. CDR1 is MGHDK and CDR2 is SYGVNS in the germline V gene. The DNA of the CDR3 is TGTGCCAGCAGTGAATCCGGTCGCTCTGGAAACACCATATATTTT. This translates into CASSESGRSGNTIYF.

This chain joins TRBV27 and TRBJ2-5; maybe TRBD2 (6 bases). CDR3 size: 14 residues. Germline loops: CDR1 MNHEY, CDR2 SMNVEV (reference sequence). V lost 8 bases to trimming and J lost 4 bases, with 17 bases between them. DNA for the CDR3: TGTGCCAGCGGCGGATCCCCCGGGGGAGAGACCCAGTACTTC. Its translation: CASGGSPGGETQYF.

The chain joins TRBV6-4 to TRBJ2-3; 7 bases are shared with TRBD2. Germline CDR1 reads MRHNA; CDR2 reads SNTAGT. The CDR3 covers 15 residues. Trimming took 5 bases from V and 2 from J; bases not matched to a gene: 7. CDR3 DNA sequence: TGTGCCAGCAGTTATTTGGCGGGAGCCACAGATACGCAGTATTTT. This gives the protein CASSYLAGATDTQYF.

In the case of this clone: The same CDR3 can be traced to other DNA sequences in this sample. The chain carries TRBV6-2 or TRBV6-3 and TRBJ2-7, with D maybe TRBD1 (5 bases). Looked up from germline, CDR1 is MNHEY and CDR2 is SVGEGT. The CDR3 contains 12 residues. V shed 5 bases and J shed 6 bases, with 11 bases lying between them. The CDR3 sequence is CASSIQGGEQYF. The CDR3 bases are TGTGCCAGCAGTATTCAGGGTGGCGAGCAGTACTTC.

V and J are TRBV30 and TRBJ2-2; 10 bases match TRBD2. The ends lost 4 bases at V and 3 bases at J; junction bases unmatched: 5. Germline-derived CDR1 and CDR2 are GTSNPN and SVGIG (reference sequence). The CDR3 has 15 amino acids. The chain's CDR3 is CAWTSSGRDTGELFF. CDR3 nucleotides: TGTGCCTGGACCTCAAGCGGGAGGGACACCGGGGAGCTGTTTTTT.

The CDR3 loop is CSASSANYGYTF. In DNA form, the CDR3 reads TGCAGTGCTAGTTCGGCTAACTATGGCTACACCTTC. The genes are TRBV20-1 and TRBJ1-2; D is unresolved. Trimming took 3 bases from V and 0 from J, leaving 5 bases between them. This CDR3 is 12 amino acids long. Germline V CDR1 and CDR2: DFQATT, SNEGSKA (reference sequence).

This clone was observed a handful of times. The chain couples TRBV28 to TRBJ1-1; D remains ambiguous. Per the germline V gene, CDR1 is MDHEN and CDR2 is SYDVKM. V lost 1 base and J 7 bases, leaving 19 bases between the germline ends. This CDR3 spans 16 amino acids. In DNA form, the CDR3 reads TGTGCCAGCAGTTTATTGTTTCCGGGAATCTACTATGAAGCTTTCTTT. Translating gives CASSLLFPGIYYEAFF.

This rearrangement joins TRBV6-4 to TRBJ2-2; 7 bases agree with TRBD2. Germline CDR1 and CDR2: MRHNA and SNTAGT. This CDR3 has 13 amino acids. Trimming removed 5 bases from V and 7 bases from J; junction bases left unmatched: 4. CDR3 DNA: TGTGCCAGCAGTTCCACTAGCGTCGGGGAGCTGTTTTTT. This sequence encodes CASSSTSVGELFF.

Concerning this clone: Compared with germline, one end of the junction differs, possibly owing to a read error. The chain links TRBV7-2 to TRBJ2-1, with 9 bases aligning to TRBD2. The CDR3 spans 14 residues. In germline, CDR1 is SGHTA, CDR2 FQGNSA. The CDR3 is CASIISGGYNEQFF. The DNA of the CDR3 is TGTGCTAGCATTATTAGCGGGGGTTACAATGAGCAGTTCTTC.

This chain connects TRBV5-4 to TRBJ2-3, with D possibly TRBD2 on 5 matching bases. Per the germline V gene, CDR1 is SGHNT and CDR2 is YYREEE (reference sequence). Trimming left V 4 bases short and J 6 bases short, with 15 bases between. This CDR3 is 14 amino acids long. CDR3 nucleotides: TGTGCCAGCAGCCCTGCGAGGGTCCCCGATACGCAGTATTTT. This gives the protein CASSPARVPDTQYF. Drawing the rest from reference TRBV5-4 and TRBJ2-3, the complete variable domain is ETGVTQSPTHLIKTRGQQVTLRCSSQSGHNTVSWYQQALGQGPQFIFQYYREEENGRGNFPPRFSGLQFPNYSSELNVNALELDDSALYLCASSPARVPDTQYFGPGTRLTVL.

The rearrangement uses TRBV5-6 and TRBJ2-1; maybe TRBD2 (6 bases). Looked up from germline, CDR1 is SGHDT and CDR2 is YYEEEE. V was clipped by 3 bases and J by 6 bases, with 13 bases between them. This CDR3 has 14 amino acids. CDR3 bases: TGTGCCAGCAGCTGGAGGGGCAAACGCAATGAGCAGTTCTTC. Amino acids: CASSWRGKRNEQFF. The whole variable domain, remainder taken from reference TRBV5-6 and TRBJ2-1, is DAGVTQSPTHLIKTRGQQVTLRCSPKSGHDTVSWYQQALGQGPQFIFQYYEEEERQRGNFPDRFSGHQFPNYSSELNVNALLLGDSALYLCASSWRGKRNEQFFGPGTRLTVL.

The chain recombines TRBV7-3 with TRBJ2-5; 10 nucleotides agree with TRBD2. Germline CDR1 and CDR2: SGHTA and FQGTGA. Germline trimming cut 1 base from V and 7 bases from J; bases unmatched to any gene: 3. This CDR3 contains 14 residues. In DNA form, the CDR3 reads TGTGCCAGCAGCTTAAAAGCGGGGGGGTGGACCCAGTACTTC. Its translation: CASSLKAGGWTQYF.

This clone was detected a few times. The V and J genes are TRBV6-1 and TRBJ1-2; 7 bases are shared with TRBD1. Germline V gene data show CDR1 as MNHNS and CDR2 as SASEGT. This CDR3 is 14 amino acids long. V lost 1 base, J lost 8 bases, and 7 bases stayed unmatched. CDR3 region: CASSEDPYRGGYTF. The CDR3 DNA follows: TGTGCCAGCAGTGAAGATCCCTACAGGGGAGGCTACACCTTC.

The rearrangement uses TRBV28 and TRBJ2-7; 13 nucleotides match TRBD2. This CDR3 spans 15 amino acids. The junction had 7 bases not matched to a gene; V was cut back by 5 bases and J by 6 bases. The germline V gene encodes CDR1 MDHEN and CDR2 SYDVKM. Here the CDR3 reads CASSAAGLAGREQYF. The CDR3 coding sequence is TGTGCCAGCAGTGCAGCGGGACTAGCGGGACGCGAGCAGTACTTC.